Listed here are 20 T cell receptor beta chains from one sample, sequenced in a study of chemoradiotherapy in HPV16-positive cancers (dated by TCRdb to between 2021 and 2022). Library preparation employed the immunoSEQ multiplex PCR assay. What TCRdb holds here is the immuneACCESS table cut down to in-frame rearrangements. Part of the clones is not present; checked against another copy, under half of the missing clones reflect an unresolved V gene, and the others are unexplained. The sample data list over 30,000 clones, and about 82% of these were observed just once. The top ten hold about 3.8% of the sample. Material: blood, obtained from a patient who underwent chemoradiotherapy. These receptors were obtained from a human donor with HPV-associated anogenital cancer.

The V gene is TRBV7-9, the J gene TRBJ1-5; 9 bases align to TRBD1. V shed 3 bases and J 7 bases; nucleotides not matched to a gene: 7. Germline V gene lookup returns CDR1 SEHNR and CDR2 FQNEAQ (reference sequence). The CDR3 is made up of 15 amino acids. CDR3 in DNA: TGTGCCAGCAGCTTGGGACAGGGTGAGGGCCAGCCCCAGCATTTT. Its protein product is CASSLGQGEGQPQHF.

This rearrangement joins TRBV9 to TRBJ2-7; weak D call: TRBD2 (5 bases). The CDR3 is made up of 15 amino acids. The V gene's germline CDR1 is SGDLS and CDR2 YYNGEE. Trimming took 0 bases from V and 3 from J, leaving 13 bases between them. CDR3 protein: CASSVAADGYYEQYF. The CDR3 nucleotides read TGTGCCAGCAGCGTAGCAGCGGACGGATACTACGAGCAGTACTTC.

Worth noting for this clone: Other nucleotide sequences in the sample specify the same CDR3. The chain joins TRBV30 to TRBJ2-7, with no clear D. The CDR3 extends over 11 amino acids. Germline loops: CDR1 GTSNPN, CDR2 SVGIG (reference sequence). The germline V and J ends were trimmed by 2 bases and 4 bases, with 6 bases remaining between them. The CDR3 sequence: CAWSKGYEQYF. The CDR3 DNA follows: TGTGCCTGGAGTAAGGGATACGAGCAGTACTTC.

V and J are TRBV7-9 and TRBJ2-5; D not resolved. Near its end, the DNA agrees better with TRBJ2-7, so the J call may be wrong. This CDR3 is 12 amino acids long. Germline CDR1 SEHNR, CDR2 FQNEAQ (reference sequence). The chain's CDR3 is CASSPIGNEQYF. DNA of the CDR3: TGTGCCAGCAGCCCCATTGGCAACGAGCAGTACTTC.

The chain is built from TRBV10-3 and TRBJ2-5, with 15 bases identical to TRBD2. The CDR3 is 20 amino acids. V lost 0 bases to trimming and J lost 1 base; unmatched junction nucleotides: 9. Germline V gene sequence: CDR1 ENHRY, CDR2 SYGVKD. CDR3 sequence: CAISESAGTSGGQIQETQYF. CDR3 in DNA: TGTGCCATCAGTGAGTCGGCGGGGACTAGCGGGGGGCAAATCCAAGAGACCCAGTACTTC.

CDR3 nucleotides: TGTGCCAGCAGGACGGTGAGCTCCTACAATGAGCAGTTCTTC. This codes for CASRTVSSYNEQFF. The V gene is TRBV2, the J gene TRBJ2-1; D is undetermined. The germline gives CDR1 SNHLY, CDR2 FYNNEI. This CDR3 comprises 14 residues. V was clipped by 6 bases and J by 0 bases, with 9 bases between them.

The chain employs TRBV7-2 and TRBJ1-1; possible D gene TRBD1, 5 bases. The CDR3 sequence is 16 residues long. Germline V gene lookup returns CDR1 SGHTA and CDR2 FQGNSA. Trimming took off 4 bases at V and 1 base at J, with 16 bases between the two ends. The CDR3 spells CASSYSPQGSNTEAFF. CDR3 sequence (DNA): TGTGCCAGCAGCTATAGCCCCCAGGGTTCGAACACTGAAGCTTTCTTT.

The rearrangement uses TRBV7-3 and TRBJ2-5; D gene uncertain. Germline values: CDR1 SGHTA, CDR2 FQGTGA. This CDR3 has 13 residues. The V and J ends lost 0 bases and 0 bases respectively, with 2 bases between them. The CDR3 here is CASSLTYQETQYF. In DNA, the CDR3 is TGTGCCAGCAGCTTAACGTACCAAGAGACCCAGTACTTC.

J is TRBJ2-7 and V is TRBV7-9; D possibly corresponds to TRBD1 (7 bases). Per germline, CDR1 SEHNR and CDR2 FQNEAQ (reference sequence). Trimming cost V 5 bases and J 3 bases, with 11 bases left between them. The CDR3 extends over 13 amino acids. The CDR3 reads CASSAGQLYEQYF. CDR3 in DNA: TGTGCCAGCAGCGCGGGACAGCTCTACGAGCAGTACTTC.

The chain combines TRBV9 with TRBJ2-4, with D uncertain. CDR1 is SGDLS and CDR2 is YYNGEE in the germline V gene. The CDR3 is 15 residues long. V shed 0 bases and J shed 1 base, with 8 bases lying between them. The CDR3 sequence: CASSVGDLAKNIQYF. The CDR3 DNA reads TGTGCCAGCAGCGTAGGCGACCTGGCCAAAAACATTCAGTACTTC.

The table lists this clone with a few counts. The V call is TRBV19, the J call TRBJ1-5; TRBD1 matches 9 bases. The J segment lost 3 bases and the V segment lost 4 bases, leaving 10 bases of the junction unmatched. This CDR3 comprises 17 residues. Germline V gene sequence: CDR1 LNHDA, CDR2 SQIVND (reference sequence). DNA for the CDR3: TGTGCCAGTAGTAAGTATGCGGGACAGGGCTACAATCAGCCCCAGCATTTT. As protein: CASSKYAGQGYNQPQHF. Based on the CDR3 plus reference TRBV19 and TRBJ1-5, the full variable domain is DGGITQSPKYLFRKEGQNVTLSCEQNLNHDAMYWYRQDPGQGLRLIYYSQIVNDFQKGDIAEGYSVSREKKESFPLTVTSAQKNPTAFYLCASSKYAGQGYNQPQHFGDGTRLSIL.

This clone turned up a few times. The CDR3 reads CASRGLVPESGELFF. CDR3 nucleotide sequence: TGTGCCAGCAGGGGACTAGTCCCTGAAAGCGGGGAGCTGTTTTTT. This chain connects TRBV2 to TRBJ2-2; 8 bases are shared with TRBD2. V lost 6 bases to trimming and J lost 7 bases; unmatched junction nucleotides: 10. Germline V gene sequence: CDR1 SNHLY, CDR2 FYNNEI. This CDR3 has 15 amino acids.

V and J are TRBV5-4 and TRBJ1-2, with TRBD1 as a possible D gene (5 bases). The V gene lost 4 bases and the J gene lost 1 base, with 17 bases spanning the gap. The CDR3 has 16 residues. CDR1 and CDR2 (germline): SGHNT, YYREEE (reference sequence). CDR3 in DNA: TGTGCCAGCAGCCCGGGGGAGGTTCCCTTTAACTATGGCTACACCTTC. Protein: CASSPGEVPFNYGYTF.

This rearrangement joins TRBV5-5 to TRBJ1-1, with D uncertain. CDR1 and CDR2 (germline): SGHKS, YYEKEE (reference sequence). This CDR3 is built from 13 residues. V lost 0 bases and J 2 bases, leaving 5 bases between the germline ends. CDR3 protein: CASSLDSNTEAFF. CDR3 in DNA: TGTGCCAGCAGCTTGGACAGTAACACTGAAGCTTTCTTT.

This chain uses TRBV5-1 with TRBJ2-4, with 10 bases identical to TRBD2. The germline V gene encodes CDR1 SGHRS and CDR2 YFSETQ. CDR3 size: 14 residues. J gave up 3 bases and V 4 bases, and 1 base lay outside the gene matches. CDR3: CASSIAGGKNIQYF. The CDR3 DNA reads TGCGCCAGCAGCATAGCGGGGGGCAAAAACATTCAGTACTTC.

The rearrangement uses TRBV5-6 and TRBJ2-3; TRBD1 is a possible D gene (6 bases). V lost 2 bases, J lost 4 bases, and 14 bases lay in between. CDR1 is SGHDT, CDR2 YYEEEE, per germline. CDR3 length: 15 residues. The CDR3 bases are TGTGCCAGCAGCTTAGGGGGACCGGGCGCAGATACGCAGTATTTT. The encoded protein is CASSLGGPGADTQYF.

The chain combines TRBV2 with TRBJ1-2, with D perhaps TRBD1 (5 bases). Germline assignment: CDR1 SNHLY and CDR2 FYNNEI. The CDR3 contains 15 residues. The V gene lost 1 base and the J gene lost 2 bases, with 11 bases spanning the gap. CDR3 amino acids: CASSEVAGRNYGYTF. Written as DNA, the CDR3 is TGTGCCAGCAGTGAAGTGGCAGGGCGAAACTATGGCTACACCTTC.

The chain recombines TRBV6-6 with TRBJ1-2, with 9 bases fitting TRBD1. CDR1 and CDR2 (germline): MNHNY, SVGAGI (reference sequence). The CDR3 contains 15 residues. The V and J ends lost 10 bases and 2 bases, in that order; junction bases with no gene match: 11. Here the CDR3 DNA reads TGTGCCACCACAACGGGACAGGGCGGAAACTATGGCTACACCTTC. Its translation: CATTTGQGGNYGYTF.

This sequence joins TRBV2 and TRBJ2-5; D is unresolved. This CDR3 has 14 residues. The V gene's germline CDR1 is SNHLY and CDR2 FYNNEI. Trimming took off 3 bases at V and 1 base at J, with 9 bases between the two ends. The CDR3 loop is CASSDLEFQETQYF. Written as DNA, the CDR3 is TGTGCCAGCAGTGACCTCGAATTCCAAGAGACCCAGTACTTC.

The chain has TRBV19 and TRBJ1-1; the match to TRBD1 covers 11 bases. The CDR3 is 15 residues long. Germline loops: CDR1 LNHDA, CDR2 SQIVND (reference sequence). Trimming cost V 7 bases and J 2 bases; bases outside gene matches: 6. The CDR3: CASIRTGGLNTEAFF. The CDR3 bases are TGTGCCAGTATTAGGACAGGGGGCCTTAACACTGAAGCTTTCTTT.